A single sample gave rise to the 3 T cell receptor beta chains below, sequenced in a study of T-cell reconstitution after alpha-beta-depleted transplantation in children. Unique molecular identifiers were used to barcode this TCRbeta library. In TCRdb, the PCR reads were re-called with MiXCR into one record per CDR3 protein. The sample shows tens of thousands of distinct CDR3 sequences, about 5.7% of them seen only once. Sample: PBMCs, mostly from graft donor cells, taken 60 days after TCRalphabeta/CD19-depleted stem cell transplant. These receptors originate from a female patient aged 2-9 years who had a stem cell transplant for aplastic anemia, so the T cells may come from the graft donor.

This clonotype was detected ten times or more. The V gene is TRBV20-1, the J gene TRBJ2-3; the D is unclear. Deletions cut 1 base from V and 0 bases from J, with 2 bases between. The CDR3 spans 12 residues. Germline V gene sequence: CDR1 DFQATT, CDR2 SNEGSKA (reference sequence). The CDR3 bases are TGCAGTGCTAGAGGGAGCACAGATACGCAGTATTTT. Its protein is CSARGSTDTQYF.

This clonotype was seen ten or more times. The chain links TRBV7-8 to TRBJ2-5, with 11 bases that match TRBD1. Looked up from germline, CDR1 is SGHVS and CDR2 is FQNEAQ. The CDR3 is 16 amino acids. V lost 4 bases to trimming and J lost 6 bases; unmatched junction nucleotides: 10. The CDR3 is CASSSEGQGGGQTQYF. In nucleotides, the CDR3 is TGTGCCAGCAGCTCTGAGGGACAGGGGGGAGGACAGACCCAGTACTTC. Based on the CDR3 plus reference TRBV7-8 and TRBJ2-5, the full variable domain is GAGVSQSPRYKVAKRGQDVALRCDPISGHVSLFWYQQALGQGPEFLTYFQNEAQLDKSGLPSDRFFAERPEGSVSTLKIQRTQQEDSAVYLCASSSEGQGGGQTQYFGPGTRLLVL.

This clonotype occurred many times. This chain connects TRBV7-9 to TRBJ2-7; 9 bases map to TRBD2. V gave up 4 bases and J gave up 4 bases; unmatched junction bases: 2. This CDR3 region has 13 residues. Germline-derived CDR1 and CDR2 are SEHNR and FQNEAQ (reference sequence). The CDR3 DNA reads as TGTGCCAGCAGCTCCAGCGGGAGGTACGAGCAGTACTTC. This gives the protein CASSSSGRYEQYF.